Listed below are T cell receptor beta chains from one sample, sequenced in a study of control samples from healthy donors and cancer patients. Sequencing used immunoSEQ multiplex PCR; TCRdb keeps in-frame clones, though not all of them. The repertoire includes 120,000 or so clones, 87% of them detected once, and around 1.8% sits in the top ten. The material sequenced was blood. These receptors originate from a man between 18 and 29 years old in good health. The CDR3 runs from the conserved cysteine through the conserved F or W. The D gene is left open where the match is weak. Size tells how often a clone was seen (once, few, many) or the class of an expanded clone, and some rows leave it out.

>NA|12|TRBV6-2/TRBV6-3|TRBJ1-1|NA
TGTGCCAGCAGTTTCCCTTTGACTGAAGCTTTCTTT
CASSFPLTEAFF
>NA|14|TRBV5-4|TRBJ2-2|NA
TGTGCCAGCAGCAAACCGACAGACACCGGGGAGCTGTTTTTT
CASSKPTDTGELFF
>TRBD1|16|TRBV5-6|TRBJ1-1|NA
TGTGCCAGCAGCTTACAGGGGGGGTCTGTGTACACTGAAGCTTTCTTT
CASSLQGGSVYTEAFF
>NA|14|TRBV9|TRBJ2-2|NA
TGTGCCAGCAGCATCAAGTTGAGCACCGGGGAGCTGTTTTTT
CASSIKLSTGELFF
>TRBD1|15|TRBV30|TRBJ2-2|NA
TGTGCCTGGATTTGGGACAGCACGAACACCGGGGAGCTGTTTTTT
CAWIWDSTNTGELFF
>NA|15|TRBV6-1|TRBJ1-5|few
TGTGCCAGCAGTGAAGGGGTGGGAAGCAATCAGCCCCAGCATTTT
CASSEGVGSNQPQHF
>TRBD1|14|TRBV5-6|TRBJ2-7|once
TGTGCCAGCAGGAACCGGGACAGCTCCTACGAGCAGTACTTC
CASRNRDSSYEQYF
>NA|18|TRBV19|TRBJ1-4|NA
TGTGCCAGTAGTATGTACGGCTTGGCGCAGGGCCTAAATGAAAAACTGTTTTTT
CASSMYGLAQGLNEKLFF
>NA|12|TRBV18|TRBJ1-1|NA
TGTGCCAGCTCACCACCGGGAGGTGAAGCTTTCTTT
CASSPPGGEAFF
>NA|15|TRBV24-1|TRBJ1-5|once
TGTGCCACCAGTGACCCACGGGGCTCGGGTCAGCCCCAGCATTTT
CATSDPRGSGQPQHF
>TRBD2|16|TRBV6-5|TRBJ2-7|NA
TGTGCCAGCAGTTACGAGTTGGGGCGGGAGGGCGGTAAGCAGTACTTC
CASSYELGREGGKQYF
>TRBD1|16|TRBV5-1|TRBJ2-1|NA
TGCGCCAGCAGCCACGGTGACAGGGTTTGGATCAATGAGCAGTTCTTC
CASSHGDRVWINEQFF
>NA|14|TRBV19|TRBJ1-5|NA
TGTGCCAGCAAAAACAGGGAGGGCAATCAGCCCCAGCATTTT
CASKNREGNQPQHF
>NA|15|TRBV5-1|TRBJ2-3|NA
TGCGCCAGCAGCTTGGGCCAGATAGACACAGATACGCAGTATTTT
CASSLGQIDTDTQYF
>NA|14|TRBV30|TRBJ2-7|NA
TGTGCCTGGACGAGGGACACTGGAGATGGGGGGGAGTACTTC
CAWTRDTGDGGEYF
>TRBD2|16|TRBV28|TRBJ2-5|NA
TGTGCCAGCAGTCCGCCTAGGACTAGCGGGAGGGAGACCCAGTACTTC
CASSPPRTSGRETQYF
>NA|15|TRBV6-4|TRBJ2-1|NA
TGTGCCAGCAGTGACTCGGGGCTAGGGCGGAATGAGCAGTTCTTC
CASSDSGLGRNEQFF
>TRBD2|13|TRBV9|TRBJ2-7|NA
TGTGCCAGCAGCGTAGGTTCTAGCGGCGAGCAGTACTTC
CASSVGSSGEQYF
>NA|13|TRBV6-1|TRBJ2-7|few
TGTGCCAGCAGTGACGATTGGGCCTACGAGCAGTACTTC
CASSDDWAYEQYF
>NA|15|TRBV28|TRBJ1-3|NA
TGTGCCAGCAGCCCACACCGACTCTCTGGAAACACCATATATTTT
CASSPHRLSGNTIYF
>NA|16|TRBV24-1|TRBJ2-2|NA
TGTGCCACCAGTGATTTTCCGGGGGCGGGCACCGGGGAGCTGTTTTTT
CATSDFPGAGTGELFF
>TRBD2|14|TRBV7-2|TRBJ2-7|few
TGTGCCAGCAGCTTATCTCGACTAGCCTTCGAGCAGTACTTC
CASSLSRLAFEQYF
>NA|16|TRBV28|TRBJ1-2|NA
TGTGCCAGCAGTTTACATCCGGGACAACTTGTCTATGGCTACACCTTC
CASSLHPGQLVYGYTF
>NA|15|TRBV7-3|TRBJ2-5|NA
TGTGCCAGCAGCCGATTCAAGGGGGTCCAAGAGACCCAGTACTTC
CASSRFKGVQETQYF
>NA|14|TRBV5-1|TRBJ1-1|NA
TGCGCCAGCAGCTTGGACCAGGGGTGGACTGAAGCTTTCTTT
CASSLDQGWTEAFF
>NA|13|TRBV29-1|TRBJ2-1|NA
TGCAGCGTTGTCACTAGCCGCCGTCATGAGCAGTTCTTC
CSVVTSRRHEQFF
>NA|14|TRBV6-4|TRBJ2-3|NA
TGTGCCAGCAGTGCCCAATTCCACACAGATACGCAGTATTTT
CASSAQFHTDTQYF
>TRBD1|16|TRBV6-5|TRBJ1-1|NA
TGTGCCAGCAGTTACGACGTCGGGACAGGATTCACTGAAGCTTTCTTT
CASSYDVGTGFTEAFF
>TRBD1|13|TRBV9|TRBJ1-1|NA
TGTGCCAGCAGCGGCAGGGGGGACACTGAAGCTTTCTTT
CASSGRGDTEAFF
>NA|14|TRBV24-1|TRBJ2-3|once
TGTGCCACCAGTGATACCGCGACAACAGATACGCAGTATTTT
CATSDTATTDTQYF
>TRBD2|18|TRBV19|TRBJ2-2|NA
TGTGCCAGTAGTATCCCAGGGCTAGCGGGCGATAACACCGGGGAGCTGTTTTTT
CASSIPGLAGDNTGELFF
>NA|11|TRBV6-5|TRBJ1-1|NA
TGTGCCAGCGAAAACGGGCCTGAAGCTTTCTTT
CASENGPEAFF
>NA|14|TRBV10-3|TRBJ1-2|few
TGTGCCATCAGTGAGAGGTCCCTGGCGAGAGGCTACACCTTC
CAISERSLARGYTF
>NA|14|TRBV9|TRBJ2-1|NA
TGTGCCAGCAGCACCCGGACTGGCGGCAATGAGCAGTTCTTC
CASSTRTGGNEQFF
>TRBD1|14|TRBV18|TRBJ1-1|NA
TGTGCCAGCTATCCGGGACAGGGTTTGCCTGAAGCTTTCTTT
CASYPGQGLPEAFF